One and the same sample provided the 3 T cell receptor beta chains below, sequenced in a study of blood T cell repertoires in COVID-19. Assay: immunoSEQ multiplex PCR; the TCRdb copy retains only in-frame clones and omits some. The profile shows roughly 200,000 clones, around 80% of them singletons. The sequencing sample was made of peripheral blood. These receptors were taken from a man aged 40-49 years with acute or convalescent COVID-19.

The J gene is TRBJ1-4, the V gene TRBV5-5, with TRBD1 as a possible D gene (5 bases). The V and J ends lost 0 bases and 5 bases respectively, with 11 bases between them. CDR1 and CDR2 (germline): SGHKS, YYEKEE (reference sequence). The length of the CDR3 is 15 residues. This chain's CDR3 is CASSLEQGGNEKLFF. The CDR3 DNA follows: TGTGCCAGCAGCTTGGAGCAGGGAGGGAATGAAAAACTGTTTTTT.

The chain employs TRBV18 and TRBJ2-1; no firm D call. V gave up 3 bases and J gave up 7 bases, with 13 bases separating them. The CDR3 has 14 amino acids. The germline V gene encodes CDR1 KGHSH and CDR2 LQKENI. CDR3 nucleotide sequence: TGTGCCAGCTCACCTGGAGCTAGTTCTAATGAGCAGTTCTTC. Protein sequence: CASSPGASSNEQFF.

This clone occurred a few times. The V call is TRBV25-1, the J call TRBJ1-1; 12 bases are a match to TRBD1. The CDR3 totals 14 residues. CDR1 is MGHDK, CDR2 SYGVNS, per germline. Trimming at V came to 6 bases and at J to 2 bases, leaving 1 base not matched to a gene. DNA of the CDR3: TGTGCCAGCAGGGGGACAGGGGGCAACACTGAAGCTTTCTTT. It yields the protein CASRGTGGNTEAFF. Filled out from reference TRBV25-1 and TRBJ1-1, the complete variable domain reads EADIYQTPRYLVIGTGKKITLECSQTMGHDKMYWYQQDPGMELHLIHYSYGVNSTEKGDLSSESTVSRIRTEHFPLTLESARPSHTSQYLCASRGTGGNTEAFFGQGTRLTVV.